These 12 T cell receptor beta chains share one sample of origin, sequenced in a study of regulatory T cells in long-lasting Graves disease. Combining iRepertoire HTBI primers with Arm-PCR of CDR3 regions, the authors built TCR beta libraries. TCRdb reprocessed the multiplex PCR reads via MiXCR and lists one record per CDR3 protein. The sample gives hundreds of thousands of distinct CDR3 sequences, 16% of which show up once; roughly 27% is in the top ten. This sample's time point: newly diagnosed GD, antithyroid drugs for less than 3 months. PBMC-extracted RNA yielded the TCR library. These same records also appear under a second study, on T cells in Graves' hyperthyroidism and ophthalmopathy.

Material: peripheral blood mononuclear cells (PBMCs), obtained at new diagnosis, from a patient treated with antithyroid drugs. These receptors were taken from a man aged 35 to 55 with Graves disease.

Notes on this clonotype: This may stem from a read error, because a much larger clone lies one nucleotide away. Written as DNA, the CDR3 is TGTGCCAGCAGCTCGCGACAGGGAAAGTGGAGCACTGAAGCTTTCTTT. Amino acids: CASSSRQGKWSTEAFF. This chain joins TRBV5-6 and TRBJ1-1; 7 positions match TRBD1. The trim removed 3 bases at V and 4 bases at J, leaving 12 bases unmatched. There are 16 residues in the CDR3. From germline, CDR1 is SGHDT and CDR2 YYEEEE.

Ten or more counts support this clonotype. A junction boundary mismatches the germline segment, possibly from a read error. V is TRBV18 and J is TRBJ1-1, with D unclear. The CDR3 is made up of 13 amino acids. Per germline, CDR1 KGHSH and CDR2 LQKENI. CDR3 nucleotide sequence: TGTGCCACCGAAAGCCAGATGAACACTGAAACTTTCTTT. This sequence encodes CATESQMNTETFF.

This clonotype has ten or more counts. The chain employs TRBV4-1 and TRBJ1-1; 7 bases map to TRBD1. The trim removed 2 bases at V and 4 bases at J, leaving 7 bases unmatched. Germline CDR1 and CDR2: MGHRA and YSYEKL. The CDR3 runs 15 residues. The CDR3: CASSQPRDRLTEAFF. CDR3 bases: TGCGCCAGCAGCCAACCCCGGGACAGACTCACTGAAGCTTTCTTT.

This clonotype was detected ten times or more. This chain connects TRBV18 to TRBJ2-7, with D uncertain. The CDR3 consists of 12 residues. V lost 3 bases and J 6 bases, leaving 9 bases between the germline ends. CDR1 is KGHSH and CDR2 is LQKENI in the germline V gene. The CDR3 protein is CASSPAPREQYF. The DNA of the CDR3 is TGTGCCAGCTCACCGGCCCCCCGCGAGCAGTACTTC.

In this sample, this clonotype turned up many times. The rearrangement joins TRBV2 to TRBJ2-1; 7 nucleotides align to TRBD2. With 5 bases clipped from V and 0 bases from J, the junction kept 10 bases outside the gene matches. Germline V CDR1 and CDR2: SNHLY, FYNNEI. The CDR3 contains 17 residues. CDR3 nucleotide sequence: TGTGCCAGCAGTTCAGGACTGGGGGGGAGCTCCTACAATGAGCAGTTCTTC. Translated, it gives CASSSGLGGSSYNEQFF.

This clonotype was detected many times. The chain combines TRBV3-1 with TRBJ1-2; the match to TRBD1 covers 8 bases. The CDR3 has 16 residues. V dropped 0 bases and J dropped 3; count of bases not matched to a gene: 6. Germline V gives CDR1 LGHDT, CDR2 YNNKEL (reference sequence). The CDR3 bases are TGTGCCAGCAGCCAAGAGGGGGCAGGGGGCCACTATGGCTACACCTTC. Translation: CASSQEGAGGHYGYTF. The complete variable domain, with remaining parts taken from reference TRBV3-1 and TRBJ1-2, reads DTAVSQTPKYLVTQMGNDKSIKCEQNLGHDTMYWYKQDSKKFLKIMFSYNNKELIINETVPNRFSPKSPDKAHLNLHINSLELGDSAVYFCASSQEGAGGHYGYTFGSGTRLTVV.

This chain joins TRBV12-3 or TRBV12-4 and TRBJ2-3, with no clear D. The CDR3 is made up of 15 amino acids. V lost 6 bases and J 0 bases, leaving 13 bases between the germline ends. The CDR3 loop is CASSSDGTSTDTQYF. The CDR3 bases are TGTGCCAGCAGCTCGGACGGTACTAGCACAGATACGCAGTATTTT.

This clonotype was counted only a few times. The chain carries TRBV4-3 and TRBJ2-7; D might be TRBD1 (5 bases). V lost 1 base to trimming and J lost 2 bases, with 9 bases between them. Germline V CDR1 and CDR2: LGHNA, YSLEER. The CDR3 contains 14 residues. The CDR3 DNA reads TGCGCCAGCAGCCAAGGGGTGGGGCCCTACGAGCAGTACTTC. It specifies CASSQGVGPYEQYF.

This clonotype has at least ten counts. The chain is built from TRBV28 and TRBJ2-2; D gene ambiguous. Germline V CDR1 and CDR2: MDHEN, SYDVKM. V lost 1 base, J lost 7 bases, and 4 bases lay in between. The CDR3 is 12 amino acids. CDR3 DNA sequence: TGTGCCAGCAGTTTATTTATCGGGGAGCTGTTTTTT. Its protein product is CASSLFIGELFF.

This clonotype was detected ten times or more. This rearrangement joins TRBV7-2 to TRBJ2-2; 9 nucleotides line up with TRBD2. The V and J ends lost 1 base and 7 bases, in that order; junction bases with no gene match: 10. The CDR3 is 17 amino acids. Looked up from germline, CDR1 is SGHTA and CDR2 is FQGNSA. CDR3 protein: CASSLVWFSGGHGELFF. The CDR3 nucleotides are TGTGCCAGCAGCTTAGTTTGGTTCAGCGGGGGGCACGGGGAGCTGTTTTTT. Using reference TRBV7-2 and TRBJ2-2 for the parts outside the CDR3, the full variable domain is GAGVSQSPSNKVTEKGKDVELRCDPISGHTALYWYRQSLGQGLEFLIYFQGNSAPDKSGLPSDRFSAERTGGSVSTLTIQRTQQEDSAVYLCASSLVWFSGGHGELFFGEGSRLTVL.

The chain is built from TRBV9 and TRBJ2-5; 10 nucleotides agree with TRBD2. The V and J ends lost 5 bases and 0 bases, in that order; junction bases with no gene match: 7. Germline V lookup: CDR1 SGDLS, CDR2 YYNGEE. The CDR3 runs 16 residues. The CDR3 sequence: CASSPIAGGNQETQYF. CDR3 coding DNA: TGTGCCAGCAGTCCTATAGCGGGGGGTAACCAAGAGACCCAGTACTTC. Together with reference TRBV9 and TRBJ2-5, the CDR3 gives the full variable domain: DSGVTQTPKHLITATGQRVTLRCSPRSGDLSVYWYQQSLDQGLQFLIQYYNGEERAKGNILERFSAQQFPDLHSELNLSSLELGDSALYFCASSPIAGGNQETQYFGPGTRLLVL.

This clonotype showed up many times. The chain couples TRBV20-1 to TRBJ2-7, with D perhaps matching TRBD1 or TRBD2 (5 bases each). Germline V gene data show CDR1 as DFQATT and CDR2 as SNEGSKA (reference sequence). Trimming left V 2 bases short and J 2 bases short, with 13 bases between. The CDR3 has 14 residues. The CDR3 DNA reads TGCAGTGCTAGAAGAGGGACGGTAACCTACGAGCAGTACTTC. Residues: CSARRGTVTYEQYF.